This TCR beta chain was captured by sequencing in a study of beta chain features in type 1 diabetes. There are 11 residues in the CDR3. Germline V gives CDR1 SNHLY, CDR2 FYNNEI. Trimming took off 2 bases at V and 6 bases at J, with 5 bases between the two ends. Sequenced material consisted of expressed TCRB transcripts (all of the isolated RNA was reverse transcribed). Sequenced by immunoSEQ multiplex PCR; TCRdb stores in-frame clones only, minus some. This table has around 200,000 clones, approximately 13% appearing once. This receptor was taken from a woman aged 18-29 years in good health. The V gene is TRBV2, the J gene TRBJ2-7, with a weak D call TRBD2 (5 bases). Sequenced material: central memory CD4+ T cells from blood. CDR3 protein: CASSELAEQYF. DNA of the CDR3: TGTGCCAGCAGTGAACTAGCCGAGCAGTACTTC.